A selection of T cell receptor beta chains follows, all from one sample in a study of T cell responses to AZD1222 COVID-19 vaccine. Profiled with immunoSEQ multiplex PCR; TCRdb holds only in-frame clones, not every one. The sample records about 42,000 clones, 70% to 90% being singletons. Sequencing used peripheral blood, obtained 28 days after the second AZD1222 dose. Receptor source: an adult who received the AZD1222 COVID-19 vaccine. The conserved cysteine and the conserved F or W are not part of the CDR3 here.

J,V,CDR3
TRBJ2-2,TRBV10-3,AISGSWGQVPTGELF
TRBJ2-1,TRBV3-1/TRBV3-2,ASSQGGSSEQF
TRBJ1-5,TRBV11-2,ASSLEGQPQH
TRBJ1-5,TRBV24-1,ATSDPGGGPQH
TRBJ2-7,TRBV9,ASSVGTSGYEQY
TRBJ2-7,TRBV12-3/TRBV12-4,ASTDGGRDEQY
TRBJ2-7,TRBV21-1,ARNRDRGMAEQY
TRBJ2-7,TRBV4-1,ASSQDVASRAYEQY
TRBJ2-7,TRBV6-2/TRBV6-3,ASSTWTSGASEQY
TRBJ2-7,TRBV7-9,ASSLAAAYEQY
TRBJ2-5,TRBV7-2,ASSLAASALGKETQY
TRBJ2-1,TRBV5-1,ASSLASSYNEQF
TRBJ2-1,TRBV30,AWSAQGKQF
TRBJ1-2,TRBV11-1,ASSLDRASGYT
TRBJ1-5,TRBV19,ASRGTQGINQPQH
TRBJ2-7,TRBV29-1,SVESWADGYEQY
TRBJ2-5,TRBV11-3,ASSLAGAETQY
TRBJ2-1,TRBV13,ASSFLGLGTIQF
TRBJ2-2,TRBV5-1,ASSLAGTNTGELF
TRBJ2-5,TRBV9,ASSAPEMLAGLETQY
TRBJ1-2,TRBV29-1,SAGSPLYGYT
TRBJ2-1,TRBV2,ASNHLQGLAGGTEQF
TRBJ2-6,TRBV5-1,ASSGDSGANVLT
TRBJ1-1,TRBV7-8,ASSLLGLNTEAF
TRBJ2-7,TRBV5-1,ASSLEAGYEQY
TRBJ1-2,TRBV24-1,ATSDPDRGYGYT
TRBJ2-7,TRBV5-6,ASSFDGSYEQY
TRBJ2-7,TRBV9,ASSVTTGTYEQY
TRBJ2-7,TRBV20-1,SASLGVPYEQY
TRBJ2-1,TRBV29-1,SAEGLNNEQF
TRBJ2-5,TRBV18,ASSPGSDETQY
TRBJ1-1,TRBV3-1/TRBV3-2,ASSPYRGQGTIEAF
TRBJ1-5,TRBV6-2/TRBV6-3,ASSSSRQGAAQPQH
TRBJ2-4,TRBV15,ATSLGRIQY
TRBJ2-2,TRBV7-9,ASSLSSGITGELF
TRBJ1-5,TRBV28,ASSLKAGRGQPQH
TRBJ2-7,TRBV5-1,ANPNTLPGQGSYEQY
TRBJ2-2,TRBV6-6,ASGTSGELF
TRBJ2-1,TRBV19,ASRTQALGGNEQF
TRBJ2-7,TRBV7-2,ASSLSGGPYEQY
TRBJ2-7,TRBV28,ASRPRGGHEQY
TRBJ1-2,TRBV5-4,ASSFPAGRTPGYGYT
TRBJ1-2,TRBV3-1/TRBV3-2,ASSLTGMRANYGYT
TRBJ1-1,TRBV7-9,ASSLWGTEAF